A single sample is the source of the 3 T cell receptor beta chains below, sequenced in a study of OX40 agonist ivuxolimab in advanced cancers. Some clones are missing from TCRdb's copy, which holds only in-frame ones; the method was immunoSEQ multiplex PCR. Among around 60,000 clones listed, about nine tenths were seen once. The sequences come from CD4+ or CD8+ T cells sorted from blood, collected in a trial of the OX40 agonist ivuxolimab. These receptors were collected from an adult with an advanced solid tumor such as melanoma, head and neck, liver or kidney cancer.

The chain carries TRBV5-1 and TRBJ2-7, with a possible D match to TRBD2 (5 bases). The CDR3 runs 14 residues. Germline CDR1 SGHRS, CDR2 YFSETQ. The V and J ends lost 7 bases and 1 base respectively, with 15 bases between them. CDR3 amino acids: CASRITSGSYEQYF. The CDR3, as DNA: TGCGCCAGCCGGATCACCTCGGGGTCCTACGAGCAGTACTTC.

The V call is TRBV28, the J call TRBJ2-7; 8 bases are a match to TRBD2. This CDR3 contains 14 residues. Germline V gene sequence: CDR1 MDHEN, CDR2 SYDVKM. The trim removed 3 bases at V and 5 bases at J, leaving 6 bases unmatched. CDR3 sequence reads: CASSFSGGAHEQYF. In nucleotides, the CDR3 is TGTGCCAGCAGTTTTTCGGGGGGGGCGCACGAGCAGTACTTC.

V usage is TRBV27 and J usage is TRBJ2-1; TRBD1 agrees at 9 bases. This CDR3 region has 15 residues. V was clipped by 3 bases and J by 5 bases; unmatched bases: 5. Per the germline V gene, CDR1 is MNHEY and CDR2 is SMNVEV (reference sequence). The DNA for the CDR3 is TGTGCCAGCAGTTTTTACGGGACAGGGAACAATGAGCAGTTCTTC. It is translated as CASSFYGTGNNEQFF.